The source of this T cell receptor beta chain is a study of graft-versus-host responses after intestinal transplantation. As for the study in general: Among the recipients, transplants were multivisceral, liver-intestinal, or isolated intestinal. Tacrolimus plus steroids were given to all recipients for approximately 3 years, preceded by anti-thymocyte globulin induction. Study-wide results and limits: The study found high graft-versus-host to host-versus-graft clonal ratios in allografts of patients with graft-donor T cell macrochimerism.

With respect to this clone: Its cognate antigen is unknown.

Using immunoSEQ multiplex PCR, the repertoire was profiled, and TCRdb retains in-frame clones only, with some absent. The sample includes about 54,000 clones, 91% seen only once; the top ten take approximately 5%. The CDR3 has 15 amino acids. The V end was cut by 2 bases, the J end by 3 bases, with 11 bases between. Germline V gene sequence: CDR1 ENHRY, CDR2 SYGVKD. V is TRBV10-3 and J is TRBJ1-5; D is possibly TRBD1 (6 bases). The source was PBMCs, collected nearly 670 days after intestinal transplant. The clonotype originates from a human patient who received an intestinal transplant, so some T cells may come from the graft donor. The CDR3 reads CAISEGRGYNQPQHF. DNA for the CDR3: TGTGCCATCAGTGAGGGCAGGGGATACAATCAGCCCCAGCATTTT.